One sample yielded the 25 T cell receptor beta chains listed below, sequenced in a study of blood T cell repertoires in COVID-19 (dated by TCRdb to the early 2020s). Receptor libraries were prepared by the immunoSEQ multiplex PCR assay. Not all clones reach the TCRdb copy of this immuneACCESS table, which keeps in-frame sequences only. Checked studies attribute under half of the gap to unresolved V genes and leave the rest unexplained. The table for this sample lists about 220,000 clones; about 80% of them were counted only once. About 2.4% of the sample is in the top ten clones. Material: peripheral blood. The receptors shown here come from a woman aged 60-70 years with acute or convalescent COVID-19.

This clone was seen more than once but under ten times. The V and J genes are TRBV30 and TRBJ2-7, with D possibly TRBD2 on 5 matching bases. The germline V gene encodes CDR1 GTSNPN and CDR2 SVGIG (reference sequence). The CDR3 has 11 residues. Between the trimmed V and J ends, which lost 2 bases and 5 bases, there was a span of 7 bases. CDR3 residues: CAWSLGDEQYF. The CDR3 DNA reads as TGTGCCTGGAGTCTCGGGGACGAGCAGTACTTC.

V usage is TRBV6-1 and J usage is TRBJ2-7; D might be TRBD1 (5 bases). Germline CDR1 reads MNHNS; CDR2 reads SASEGT. V was clipped by 2 bases and J by 5 bases, with 16 bases between them. This CDR3 has 15 amino acids. As DNA, the CDR3 is TGTGCCAGCAGTGAAACCCCAGGGTTCATTGACGAGCAGTACTTC. Translation gives CASSETPGFIDEQYF.

This clone was recorded a few times. This chain joins TRBV5-1 and TRBJ2-7; D perhaps matches TRBD2 (6 bases). The germline V and J ends were trimmed by 2 bases and 5 bases, with 14 bases remaining between them. CDR1 SGHRS and CDR2 YFSETQ come from the germline V gene. This CDR3 region has 14 residues. In DNA form, the CDR3 reads TGCGCCAGCAGCTTACTTGGGACTTACAACGAGCAGTACTTC. It specifies CASSLLGTYNEQYF.

The V call is TRBV7-2, the J call TRBJ2-7; the match to TRBD1 covers 10 bases. The CDR3 runs to 16 residues. With 7 bases clipped from V and 5 bases from J, the junction kept 14 bases outside the gene matches. Germline CDR1 SGHTA, CDR2 FQGNSA. CDR3: CASTRFPTGGHNEQYF. In DNA form, the CDR3 reads TGTGCCAGCACCCGCTTCCCGACAGGGGGCCACAACGAGCAGTACTTC.

The J gene is TRBJ1-4, the V gene TRBV4-3; 9 positions agree with TRBD1. The germline CDR1 and CDR2 sequences are LGHNA and YSLEER. This CDR3 has 14 residues. V trimming: 5 bases; J trimming: 5 bases; junction bases outside the gene matches: 3. The CDR3 loop reads CASSSGTGNEKLFF. CDR3 bases: TGCGCCAGCAGCTCCGGGACAGGGAATGAAAAACTGTTTTTT.

Concerning this clone: Other DNA sequences from this sample encode an identical CDR3 as well. The V call is TRBV19, the J call TRBJ1-1; D is undetermined. CDR1 is LNHDA and CDR2 is SQIVND in the germline V gene (reference sequence). The CDR3 sequence is 13 residues long. Trimming removed 0 bases at V and 3 bases at J, with 5 bases between. The CDR3 is CASSIDRDTEAFF. For the CDR3, the DNA is TGTGCCAGTAGTATAGATCGGGACACTGAAGCTTTCTTT.

The rearrangement links TRBV6-1 to TRBJ2-3; D is unresolved. Trimming pared 2 bases from V and 2 bases from J, leaving 8 bases between. This CDR3 has 14 residues. Germline assignment: CDR1 MNHNS and CDR2 SASEGT. CDR3 residues: CASSERGFTDTQYF. The CDR3 DNA reads as TGTGCCAGCAGTGAAAGAGGTTTCACAGATACGCAGTATTTT.

The chain recombines TRBV19 with TRBJ1-4; 7 positions match TRBD1. The germline V gene has CDR1 LNHDA and CDR2 SQIVND (reference sequence). Trimming removed 10 bases from V and 5 bases from J; junction bases left unmatched: 7. This CDR3 region has 13 residues. The CDR3, as DNA: TGTGCCACCGCGCGAGGGGGCAATGAAAAACTGTTTTTT. Its translation is CATARGGNEKLFF. The whole variable domain, remainder taken from reference TRBV19 and TRBJ1-4, is DGGITQSPKYLFRKEGQNVTLSCEQNLNHDAMYWYRQDPGQGLRLIYYSQIVNDFQKGDIAEGYSVSREKKESFPLTVTSAQKNPTAFYLCATARGGNEKLFFGSGTQLSVL.

This clone was seen only a few times. This chain links TRBV29-1 with TRBJ2-3; weak D call: TRBD1 (6 bases). The CDR3 has 12 residues. CDR1 SQVTM and CDR2 ANQGSEA come from the germline V gene. Trimming cost V 6 bases and J 5 bases, with 12 bases left between them. The CDR3: CSVSLQGDTQYF. CDR3 nucleotide sequence: TGCAGCGTCAGTTTACAGGGAGATACGCAGTATTTT.

This clone has only one observation. J is TRBJ1-5 and V is TRBV28; 9 nucleotides align to TRBD1. V lost 6 bases, J lost 3 bases, and 3 bases stayed unmatched. Per the germline V gene, CDR1 is MDHEN and CDR2 is SYDVKM. This CDR3 is 14 amino acids long. CDR3 nucleotide sequence: TGTGCCAGCAGCAGGACAGGGGACAATCAGCCCCAGCATTTT. Translation gives CASSRTGDNQPQHF.

This chain joins TRBV21-1 and TRBJ2-3; TRBD2, as called in the table, went unchecked against the DNA. TRBV21-1 is a pseudogene. There are 19 residues in the CDR3. The CDR3 loop reads CASSKFGKVGGGGTDTQYF. The CDR3 region has the DNA TGTGCCAGCAGCAAATTTGGGAAAGTCGGCGGGGGGGGCACAGATACGCAGTATTTT.

This clone was observed a few times. The chain couples TRBV27 to TRBJ1-1; D unclear. Germline CDR1 and CDR2: MNHEY and SMNVEV (reference sequence). This CDR3 has 15 amino acids. Trimming took 5 bases from V and 0 from J, leaving 13 bases between them. CDR3: CASSPGSGMNTEAFF. The CDR3 coding sequence is TGTGCCAGCAGTCCCGGGAGCGGAATGAACACTGAAGCTTTCTTT.

A word on this clone: Other DNA sequences within the sample encode an identical CDR3. This sequence joins TRBV7-6 and TRBJ2-7, with D maybe TRBD2 (6 bases). V was shortened by 1 base and J by 0 bases, with 10 bases between the two germline ends. The CDR3 loop spans 15 amino acids. Germline CDR1 and CDR2: SGHVS and FNYEAQ. In nucleotides, the CDR3 is TGTGCCAGCAGCTTAGTAGGAGGGAGCTCCTACGAGCAGTACTTC. It codes for CASSLVGGSSYEQYF. Complete variable domain (other parts from reference TRBV7-6 and TRBJ2-7): GAGVSQSPRYKVTKRGQDVALRCDPISGHVSLYWYRQALGQGPEFLTYFNYEAQQDKSGLPNDRFSAERPEGSISTLTIQRTEQRDSAMYRCASSLVGGSSYEQYFGPGTRLTVT.

The chain links TRBV5-5 to TRBJ1-6; 7 nucleotides match TRBD1. Germline assignment: CDR1 SGHKS and CDR2 YYEKEE (reference sequence). The CDR3 runs 16 residues. Trimming took 4 bases from V and 4 from J; bases not matched to a gene: 8. The CDR3 protein is CASSRTLDRYNSPLHF. The CDR3 DNA follows: TGTGCCAGCAGCCGAACCCTGGACAGGTATAATTCACCCCTCCACTTT.

V is TRBV6-2 or TRBV6-3 and J is TRBJ2-3; 12 bases line up with TRBD2. V was clipped by 2 bases and J by 1 base; unmatched bases: 13. In germline, CDR1 is MNHEY, CDR2 SVGEGT. The CDR3 has 20 residues. The CDR3 spells CASSYPGTSGPGRGTDTQYF. The DNA for the CDR3 is TGTGCCAGCAGTTACCCGGGGACTAGCGGGCCAGGCCGGGGCACAGATACGCAGTATTTT.

This chain connects TRBV18 to TRBJ2-3, with TRBD2 identical over 13 bases. Germline assignment: CDR1 KGHSH and CDR2 LQKENI. This CDR3 contains 19 residues. The V segment lost 4 bases and the J segment 2 bases; nucleotides outside the gene matches: 12. In DNA, the CDR3 is TGTGCCAGCTCACTGAGACTAGCGGGGGGCTGGAAGCTCACAGATACGCAGTATTTT. It translates to CASSLRLAGGWKLTDTQYF.

The J gene is TRBJ1-6, the V gene TRBV7-8, with TRBD1 matching 9 bases. Germline V lookup: CDR1 SGHVS, CDR2 FQNEAQ. The CDR3 has 16 amino acids. After removal of 3 bases from V and 5 bases from J, the junction contained 5 bases not matched to a gene. CDR3 sequence reads: CASSLTGGGNNSPLHF. In nucleotides, the CDR3 is TGTGCCAGCAGCTTGACAGGGGGAGGGAATAATTCACCCCTCCACTTT.

This chain joins TRBV19 and TRBJ2-7, with TRBD1 matching over 10 bases. This CDR3 is built from 15 residues. J was trimmed by 2 bases and V by 4 bases; bases with no gene match: 5. Germline V gives CDR1 LNHDA, CDR2 SQIVND (reference sequence). CDR3 amino acids: CASSKLDRGTYEQYF. The CDR3 DNA sequence: TGTGCCAGTAGTAAACTGGACAGGGGGACCTACGAGCAGTACTTC.

This clone was picked up a small number of times. The chain combines TRBV6-5 with TRBJ1-2; no definite D call. Trimming took off 6 bases at V and 1 base at J, with 6 bases between the two ends. This CDR3 is built from 12 residues. Germline CDR1 and CDR2: MNHEY and SVGAGI. As DNA, the CDR3 is TGTGCCAGCAGACTTTTTAACTATGGCTACACCTTC. Protein sequence: CASRLFNYGYTF.

The chain has TRBV7-2 and TRBJ2-3; D unresolved. V was pared by 0 bases and J by 0 bases, with 10 bases between. The CDR3 has 16 residues. Germline loops: CDR1 SGHTA, CDR2 FQGNSA. The CDR3, as DNA: TGTGCCAGCAGCTTAGCTTCAAGCCAAAGCACAGATACGCAGTATTTT. This gives the protein CASSLASSQSTDTQYF.

V and J are TRBV18 and TRBJ1-2, with a tentative D call TRBD1 (5 bases). Trimming shortened V by 6 bases and J by 3 bases, and 20 bases separated the two germline ends. From germline, CDR1 is KGHSH and CDR2 LQKENI. The CDR3 length is 16 residues. The CDR3 is CASSQRAGSSDYGYTF. CDR3 DNA: TGTGCCAGCTCCCAAAGAGCAGGGTCTTCGGACTATGGCTACACCTTC.

V gene TRBV12-3 or TRBV12-4 combines with J gene TRBJ1-1; 9 bases line up with TRBD1. Trimming cost V 7 bases and J 4 bases; bases outside gene matches: 4. CDR3 length: 13 amino acids. CDR3 sequence reads: CASTPQGATEAFF. The CDR3 nucleotides read TGTGCCAGCACTCCACAGGGGGCCACTGAAGCTTTCTTT.

The chain has TRBV28 and TRBJ1-2; possible D gene TRBD1, 5 bases. CDR1 and CDR2 (germline): MDHEN, SYDVKM. The length of the CDR3 is 15 residues. V lost 8 bases to trimming and J lost 4 bases, with 20 bases between them. CDR3 sequence (DNA): TGTGCCAGCTTCCTTGGGGGGGGAGGAAGCTATGGCTACACCTTC. Translation gives CASFLGGGGSYGYTF.

This clone has only one observation. The chain uses TRBV11-1 and TRBJ1-1; 9 bases match TRBD1. The CDR3 runs 14 residues. The junction had 8 bases not matched to a gene; V was cut back by 5 bases and J by 7 bases. Germline CDR1 SGHAT, CDR2 FQDESV (reference sequence). The CDR3 protein is CASSNRDRAVEAFF. The DNA of the CDR3 is TGTGCCAGCAGCAACCGGGACAGGGCGGTTGAAGCTTTCTTT.

The genes are TRBV18 and TRBJ2-2, with a weak D call TRBD1 (5 bases). The CDR3 is 15 residues long. The germline V gene has CDR1 KGHSH and CDR2 LQKENI. Between the trimmed V and J ends, which lost 8 bases and 5 bases, there was a span of 18 bases. The CDR3 coding sequence is TGTGCCAGCACGGACATACCTGGAGATACCGGGGAGCTGTTTTTT. Amino acid sequence: CASTDIPGDTGELFF. Based on the CDR3 plus reference TRBV18 and TRBJ2-2, the full variable domain is NAGVMQNPRHLVRRRGQEARLRCSPMKGHSHVYWYRQLPEEGLKFMVYLQKENIIDESGMPKERFSAEFPKEGPSILRIQQVVRGDSAAYFCASTDIPGDTGELFFGEGSRLTVL.